This is a list of T cell receptor beta chains from one sample in a study of cytomegalovirus exposure and HLA in healthy donors. TCRdb's copy holds only in-frame clones and misses some; the assay was immunoSEQ multiplex PCR. The data show 130,000 or so clones, with roughly four fifths seen just once and around 1.6% held by the top ten. The sample was PBMCs. The receptors come from a young woman in good health and CMV-seronegative. The CDR3 runs from the conserved cysteine through the conserved F or W. Fields, in order: clone size, D gene, V gene, J gene, CDR3 protein, CDR3 DNA. A D gene is named only where the DNA matches it firmly. Clone size appears in some rows only: once, few, many, or a class for an expanded clone.

size: -; D: -; V: TRBV18; J: TRBJ1-2; CDR3: CASSRDGNSGGYTF; DNA: TGTGCCAGCTCCCGAGATGGTAACTCAGGAGGCTACACCTTC
size: -; D: TRBD1; V: TRBV7-2; J: TRBJ2-5; CDR3: CASSLGTGEETQYF; DNA: TGTGCCAGCAGCCTCGGGACAGGGGAGGAGACCCAGTACTTC
size: -; D: TRBD1; V: TRBV2; J: TRBJ2-2; CDR3: CASSVDRGANTGELFF; DNA: TGTGCCAGCAGTGTCGACAGGGGGGCGAACACCGGGGAGCTGTTTTTT
size: -; D: -; V: TRBV7-3; J: TRBJ2-5; CDR3: CASSLGSAETQYF; DNA: TGTGCCAGCAGCTTGGGCTCCGCGGAGACCCAGTACTTC
size: -; D: -; V: TRBV7-2; J: TRBJ1-6; CDR3: CASSLTVNSPLHF; DNA: TGTGCCAGCAGCTTGACAGTAAATTCACCCCTCCACTTT
size: -; D: -; V: TRBV7-2; J: TRBJ1-1; CDR3: CASSLIFGGTEAFF; DNA: TGTGCCAGCAGCTTAATCTTCGGGGGCACTGAAGCTTTCTTT
size: -; D: TRBD1; V: TRBV7-2; J: TRBJ1-2; CDR3: CASSLTGGDYGYTF; DNA: TGTGCCAGCAGCTTGACAGGGGGCGACTATGGCTACACCTTC
size: -; D: TRBD2; V: TRBV5-1; J: TRBJ2-7; CDR3: CASSLSGGTLAEQYF; DNA: TGCGCCAGCAGCTTGAGCGGGGGGACCCTAGCCGAGCAGTACTTC
size: -; D: TRBD1; V: TRBV6-5; J: TRBJ1-4; CDR3: CASSFRTGTGPEKLFF; DNA: TGTGCCAGCAGTTTCAGAACCGGGACAGGGCCCGAAAAACTGTTTTTT
size: -; D: TRBD1; V: TRBV27; J: TRBJ2-7; CDR3: CASSPTGTAFYEQYF; DNA: TGTGCCAGCAGTCCCACCGGGACAGCCTTCTACGAGCAGTACTTC
size: -; D: TRBD2; V: TRBV10-3; J: TRBJ2-1; CDR3: CAINPTSGAYNEQFF; DNA: TGTGCCATCAACCCCACTAGCGGCGCCTACAATGAGCAGTTCTTC
size: -; D: TRBD1; V: TRBV18; J: TRBJ2-7; CDR3: CASSLRTGKSDEQYF; DNA: TGTGCCAGCTCTCTTCGGACAGGGAAGTCCGACGAGCAGTACTTC
size: -; D: TRBD2; V: TRBV7-9; J: TRBJ2-3; CDR3: CASSQKRSGGADTQYF; DNA: TGTGCCAGCAGCCAAAAGCGGAGCGGGGGCGCAGATACGCAGTATTTT
size: -; D: TRBD2; V: TRBV6-4; J: TRBJ2-7; CDR3: CASSSGGGSLYEQYF; DNA: TGTGCCAGCAGTTCCGGCGGGGGGTCTCTCTACGAGCAGTACTTC
size: -; D: -; V: TRBV6-6; J: TRBJ1-1; CDR3: CASSATVGGDTEAFF; DNA: TGTGCCAGCAGCGCTACCGTTGGGGGGGACACTGAAGCTTTCTTT
size: -; D: TRBD2; V: TRBV6-4; J: TRBJ2-3; CDR3: CASSEQWAGGAPDTQYF; DNA: TGTGCCAGCAGTGAACAGTGGGCGGGGGGGGCCCCAGATACGCAGTATTTT
size: few; D: TRBD1; V: TRBV6-1; J: TRBJ1-1; CDR3: CASTWTDRGNTEAFF; DNA: TGTGCCAGTACGTGGACGGACAGGGGGAACACTGAAGCTTTCTTT
size: -; D: -; V: TRBV2; J: TRBJ2-5; CDR3: CASSVGGDRETQYF; DNA: TGTGCCAGCAGTGTTGGGGGCGACCGGGAGACCCAGTACTTC
size: once; D: -; V: TRBV7-9; J: TRBJ2-3; CDR3: CASSTHVAADTQYF; DNA: TGTGCCAGCAGCACCCATGTCGCGGCTGATACGCAGTATTTT
size: -; D: TRBD2; V: TRBV20-1; J: TRBJ2-1; CDR3: CSASGLAGLFF; DNA: TGCAGTGCTAGCGGACTAGCGGGGCTGTTCTTC
size: once; D: -; V: TRBV25-1; J: TRBJ1-6; CDR3: CASSDGGGLGNSPLHF; DNA: TGTGCCAGCAGTGACGGGGGAGGTTTAGGTAATTCACCCCTCCACTTT
size: -; D: -; V: TRBV5-4; J: TRBJ1-1; CDR3: CASSLDYTEAFF; DNA: TGTGCCAGCAGCTTGGACTACACTGAAGCTTTCTTT
size: -; D: -; V: TRBV10-2; J: TRBJ2-4; CDR3: CASRQGSKNIQYF; DNA: TGCGCCAGCAGACAGGGCTCCAAAAACATTCAGTACTTC
size: few; D: -; V: TRBV4-3; J: TRBJ1-6; CDR3: CASSQGPTGRNSPLHF; DNA: TGCGCCAGCAGCCAAGGGCCGACAGGCCGAAATTCACCCCTCCACTTT
size: once; D: TRBD1; V: TRBV7-9; J: TRBJ2-7; CDR3: CASSIGTGIYEQYF; DNA: TGTGCCAGCAGCATCGGGACAGGTATCTACGAGCAGTACTTC
size: -; D: -; V: TRBV5-1; J: TRBJ2-2; CDR3: CASSPGSNTGELFF; DNA: TGCGCCAGCAGCCCGGGGTCGAATACCGGGGAGCTGTTTTTT
size: -; D: -; V: TRBV27; J: TRBJ2-1; CDR3: CASSPTNNEQFF; DNA: TGTGCCAGCAGTCCGACTAACAATGAGCAGTTCTTC
size: -; D: -; V: TRBV2; J: TRBJ2-2; CDR3: CASSEQGNTGELFF; DNA: TGTGCCAGCAGTGAACAGGGGAACACCGGGGAGCTGTTTTTT
size: -; D: -; V: TRBV6-5; J: TRBJ1-1; CDR3: CASSYRGGGGAFF; DNA: TGTGCCAGCAGTTACCGGGGCGGGGGGGGAGCTTTCTTT
size: -; D: TRBD2; V: TRBV19; J: TRBJ2-5; CDR3: CASTGGGGQTQYF; DNA: TGTGCCAGTACAGGCGGGGGGGGGCAGACCCAGTACTTC
size: -; D: TRBD1; V: TRBV7-3; J: TRBJ2-2; CDR3: CASSPGDRYTGELFF; DNA: TGTGCCAGCAGCCCAGGGGACAGATACACCGGGGAGCTGTTTTTT
size: -; D: -; V: TRBV5-6; J: TRBJ2-7; CDR3: CASTPSGGDSYEQYF; DNA: TGTGCCAGCACCCCCTCGGGCGGGGACTCCTACGAGCAGTACTTC
size: -; D: TRBD1; V: TRBV2; J: TRBJ1-2; CDR3: CASITGQALNGYTF; DNA: TGTGCCAGCATTACGGGACAGGCACTGAATGGCTACACCTTC
size: -; D: TRBD1; V: TRBV7-3; J: TRBJ1-2; CDR3: CASSLTTLGQGGYGYTF; DNA: TGTGCCAGCAGCTTAACGACCCTCGGACAGGGGGGATATGGCTACACCTTC
size: -; D: -; V: TRBV5-1; J: TRBJ1-1; CDR3: CASSESPGDTEAFF; DNA: TGCGCCAGCAGCGAGAGTCCGGGGGACACTGAAGCTTTCTTT
size: -; D: TRBD1; V: TRBV9; J: TRBJ1-1; CDR3: CASSVLGQPTPEAFF; DNA: TGTGCCAGCAGCGTCCTGGGACAGCCAACGCCTGAAGCTTTCTTT
size: -; D: -; V: TRBV9; J: TRBJ2-5; CDR3: CASSVEGRGQETQYF; DNA: TGTGCCAGCAGCGTAGAAGGCAGGGGCCAAGAGACCCAGTACTTC
size: -; D: -; V: TRBV2; J: TRBJ2-2; CDR3: CASSGSGTGELFF; DNA: TGTGCCAGCAGCGGATCGGGCACCGGGGAGCTGTTTTTT
size: -; D: TRBD1; V: TRBV7-9; J: TRBJ1-3; CDR3: CSSNPQGGSGNTIYF; DNA: TGTTCCAGCAACCCTCAGGGGGGCTCTGGAAACACCATATATTTT
size: -; D: TRBD1; V: TRBV6-1; J: TRBJ1-2; CDR3: CASSDVVAGGAIHYGYTF; DNA: TGTGCCAGCAGTGACGTTGTGGCAGGGGGCGCAATCCACTATGGCTACACCTTC
size: few; D: -; V: TRBV7-2; J: TRBJ1-4; CDR3: CASSPAGLRGGEEKLFF; DNA: TGTGCCAGCAGCCCAGCGGGACTTCGGGGAGGAGAAGAAAAACTGTTTTTT
size: -; D: TRBD1; V: TRBV27; J: TRBJ1-2; CDR3: CASSPFTGDYGYTF; DNA: TGTGCCAGCAGTCCCTTCACAGGGGACTATGGCTACACCTTC
size: few; D: -; V: TRBV5-1; J: TRBJ1-1; CDR3: CASSPQGASTEAFF; DNA: TGCGCCAGCAGCCCACAGGGTGCCAGCACTGAAGCTTTCTTT
size: -; D: TRBD2; V: TRBV25-1; J: TRBJ2-7; CDR3: CASSEYSGRYEQYF; DNA: TGTGCCAGCAGTGAATATAGCGGGCGATACGAGCAGTACTTC
size: -; D: -; V: TRBV11-1; J: TRBJ1-1; CDR3: CASSSQGNTEAFF; DNA: TGTGCCAGCAGCTCCCAGGGGAACACTGAAGCTTTCTTT
size: -; D: -; V: TRBV9; J: TRBJ2-7; CDR3: CASSVDGMSPEQYF; DNA: TGTGCCAGCAGCGTAGACGGTATGAGCCCAGAGCAGTACTTC
size: -; D: TRBD2; V: TRBV7-2; J: TRBJ2-3; CDR3: CASSQLAGGTDTQYF; DNA: TGTGCCAGCAGCCAACTAGCGGGAGGCACAGATACGCAGTATTTT
size: -; D: TRBD1; V: TRBV19; J: TRBJ1-1; CDR3: CASATWDRHREAFF; DNA: TGTGCCAGCGCCACCTGGGACAGACACCGTGAAGCTTTCTTT
size: -; D: TRBD1; V: TRBV11-2; J: TRBJ2-7; CDR3: CASSPTGGASYEQYF; DNA: TGTGCCAGCAGCCCAACAGGGGGTGCCTCCTACGAGCAGTACTTC
size: -; D: -; V: TRBV27; J: TRBJ1-1; CDR3: CASLGGMNTEAFF; DNA: TGTGCCAGCTTGGGAGGAATGAACACTGAAGCTTTCTTT
size: -; D: TRBD1; V: TRBV6-6; J: TRBJ1-2; CDR3: CAATGTGGNYGYTF; DNA: TGTGCAGCCACCGGGACAGGGGGCAACTATGGCTACACCTTC
size: -; D: TRBD2; V: TRBV5-1; J: TRBJ2-3; CDR3: CASSYMPSGGGTDTQYF; DNA: TGCGCCAGCAGCTATATGCCTAGCGGGGGCGGCACAGATACGCAGTATTTT
size: -; D: TRBD2; V: TRBV6-5; J: TRBJ2-1; CDR3: CASSQGLAGEQFF; DNA: TGTGCCAGCAGCCAGGGACTAGCGGGGGAGCAGTTCTTC
size: -; D: -; V: TRBV5-6; J: TRBJ2-1; CDR3: CASSTDSNNEQFF; DNA: TGTGCCAGCAGCACCGACAGTAATAATGAGCAGTTCTTC
size: -; D: TRBD1; V: TRBV6-1; J: TRBJ1-2; CDR3: CASSGQGDYGYTF; DNA: TGTGCCAGCAGCGGACAGGGGGACTATGGCTACACCTTC
size: -; D: TRBD1; V: TRBV7-7; J: TRBJ2-3; CDR3: CASSYTGGTTDTQYF; DNA: TGTGCTAGCAGCTACACAGGGGGAACGACAGATACGCAGTATTTT
size: -; D: -; V: TRBV9; J: TRBJ2-2; CDR3: CASSPRGGGELFF; DNA: TGTGCCAGCAGCCCCCGGGGAGGCGGGGAGCTGTTTTTT
size: -; D: TRBD1; V: TRBV6-4; J: TRBJ2-4; CDR3: CASRTKGQRTAKNIQYF; DNA: TGTGCCAGCAGGACAAAGGGACAGAGGACAGCCAAAAACATTCAGTACTTC